The 23 T cell receptor beta chains presented below share a single source sample, sequenced in a study of T cell responses to AZD1222 COVID-19 vaccine. Here immunoSEQ multiplex PCR was the method, and the copy in TCRdb shows in-frame clones only, minus some. The sample lists just over 150,000 clones, less than 90% occurring once. The sample was peripheral blood, taken after recovery from COVID-19. The receptors derive from an adult who had recovered from COVID-19.

The chain carries TRBV5-8 and TRBJ1-2; D unclear. Germline CDR1 reads SGHTS; CDR2 reads YDEGEE. There are 16 residues in the CDR3. With 0 bases removed from V and 5 bases from J, the gap between germline ends came to 17 bases. The CDR3 nucleotides are TGTGCCAGCAGCTTGGCGCCACTATATACGGCATATGGCTACACCTTC. Protein product: CASSLAPLYTAYGYTF.

V is TRBV6-5 and J is TRBJ1-2; tentative D call: TRBD1 (5 bases). V lost 4 bases, J lost 6 bases, and 21 bases lay in between. Germline V gives CDR1 MNHEY, CDR2 SVGAGI. The CDR3 runs to 16 residues. Written as DNA, the CDR3 is TGTGCCAGCAGTTCGACGGCTCCCGGGGGGGGTCATGGCTACACCTTC. Translating gives CASSSTAPGGGHGYTF.

This chain joins TRBV7-3 and TRBJ2-2; TRBD1 is a possible D gene (6 bases). The CDR3 runs to 17 residues. Trimming took 2 bases from V and 7 from J, leaving 20 bases between them. Germline V lookup: CDR1 SGHTA, CDR2 FQGTGA. CDR3 nucleotides: TGTGCCAGCAGCTTATCCCCCTTAGGGGGTTACGGCGGGGAGCTGTTTTTT. Translation: CASSLSPLGGYGGELFF.

DNA for the CDR3: TGTGCCAGCAGCTCCACCGGGGCACTGGGCGACAATGAGCAGTTCTTC. Protein: CASSSTGALGDNEQFF. This chain uses TRBV7-3 with TRBJ2-1; perhaps D is TRBD1 or TRBD2 (5 bases each). The CDR3 is made up of 16 amino acids. The V gene's germline CDR1 is SGHTA and CDR2 FQGTGA. Between the trimmed V and J ends, which lost 4 bases and 5 bases, there was a span of 18 bases. Using reference TRBV7-3 and TRBJ2-1 for the parts outside the CDR3, the full variable domain is GAGVSQTPSNKVTEKGKYVELRCDPISGHTALYWYRQSLGQGPEFLIYFQGTGAADDSGLPNDRFFAVRPEGSVSTLKIQRTERGDSAVYLCASSSTGALGDNEQFFGPGTRLTVL.

The chain is built from TRBV25-1 and TRBJ1-1; D possibly corresponds to TRBD1 (5 bases). Germline-derived CDR1 and CDR2 are MGHDK and SYGVNS. With 3 bases removed from V and 11 bases from J, the gap between germline ends came to 7 bases. The CDR3 has 10 amino acids. The CDR3 nucleotides read TGTGCCAGCAGTGACAGGGTGGCTTTCTTT. Amino acid sequence: CASSDRVAFF.

The gene calls are TRBV11-1 and TRBJ1-1; D gene uncertain. Looked up from germline, CDR1 is SGHAT and CDR2 is FQDESV (reference sequence). The CDR3 extends over 14 amino acids. The V end was cut by 2 bases, the J end by 1 base, with 8 bases between. The chain's CDR3 is CASSLFHQNTEAFF. The CDR3, as DNA: TGTGCCAGCAGCTTATTTCATCAGAACACTGAAGCTTTCTTT.

The V call is TRBV27, the J call TRBJ2-1; weak D call: TRBD2 (5 bases). Trimming pared 1 base from V and 0 bases from J, leaving 10 bases between. The CDR3 has 16 amino acids. From germline, CDR1 is MNHEY and CDR2 SMNVEV (reference sequence). The chain's CDR3 is CASSLYPGSSYNEQFF. The DNA of the CDR3 is TGTGCCAGCAGTTTATATCCGGGAAGCTCCTACAATGAGCAGTTCTTC.

The J gene is TRBJ1-4, the V gene TRBV5-4; 7 bases line up with TRBD1. CDR1 and CDR2 (germline): SGHNT, YYREEE (reference sequence). V was pared by 1 base and J by 3 bases, with 0 bases of the junction left unmatched. The CDR3 runs 14 residues. CDR3 in amino acids: CASSLTGANEKLFF. The DNA of the CDR3 is TGTGCCAGCAGCTTGACAGGGGCTAATGAAAAACTGTTTTTT.

The chain combines TRBV4-3 with TRBJ1-2; no clear D. Trimming pared 1 base from V and 0 bases from J, leaving 0 bases between. Germline values: CDR1 LGHNA, CDR2 YSLEER. The CDR3 sequence is 12 residues long. Here the CDR3 DNA reads TGCGCCAGCAGCCAAGCTAACTATGGCTACACCTTC. It specifies CASSQANYGYTF.

This clone was counted a single time. The chain has TRBV3-1 (or the pseudogene TRBV3-2) and TRBJ1-3; TRBD1 might be the D (5 bases). The CDR3 covers 14 residues. Trimming left V 5 bases short and J 4 bases short, with 12 bases between. Germline loops: CDR1 LGHDT, CDR2 YNNKEL (reference sequence). Here the CDR3 DNA reads TGTGCCAGCAGCTTCGGACAAACCGGAAACACCATATATTTT. Amino acid sequence: CASSFGQTGNTIYF.

The chain has TRBV6-2 or TRBV6-3 and TRBJ1-1, with 8 bases matching TRBD1. The CDR3 length is 14 residues. The V segment lost 6 bases and the J segment 5 bases; nucleotides outside the gene matches: 8. Germline loops: CDR1 MNHEY, CDR2 SVGEGT. CDR3 residues: CASSPGHRGTEAFF. In nucleotides, the CDR3 is TGTGCCAGCAGCCCCGGACACAGGGGGACTGAAGCTTTCTTT.

The CDR3 bases are TGCGCCAGCAGCCAAGACAGGGCAATCTCCTATGGCTACACCTTC. It encodes CASSQDRAISYGYTF. This chain connects TRBV4-1 to TRBJ1-2; D might be TRBD1 (5 bases). The germline V and J ends were trimmed by 0 bases and 4 bases, with 12 bases remaining between them. The CDR3 has 15 amino acids. Per the germline V gene, CDR1 is MGHRA and CDR2 is YSYEKL.

This clone was seen only a few times. This chain links TRBV18 with TRBJ2-3, with D unresolved. The length of the CDR3 is 13 residues. Trimming took off 3 bases at V and 2 bases at J, with 6 bases between the two ends. CDR1 is KGHSH and CDR2 is LQKENI in the germline V gene. CDR3 bases: TGTGCCAGCTCACCGGCGGCCACAGATACGCAGTATTTT. Residues: CASSPAATDTQYF.

The V gene is TRBV27, the J gene TRBJ2-7; 10 bases map to TRBD1. Germline V gene data show CDR1 as MNHEY and CDR2 as SMNVEV (reference sequence). This CDR3 has 18 amino acids. Trimming at V came to 6 bases and at J to 3 bases, leaving 17 bases not matched to a gene. CDR3 protein: CASRLRGQGTITYYEQYF. CDR3 DNA sequence: TGTGCCAGCAGATTGAGGGGACAGGGGACTATTACCTACTACGAGCAGTACTTC.

V gene TRBV7-2 combines with J gene TRBJ1-2; D possibly corresponds to TRBD1 (5 bases). V was pared by 2 bases and J by 4 bases, with 17 bases between. The CDR3 is 16 residues long. The germline gives CDR1 SGHTA, CDR2 FQGNSA. The CDR3 bases are TGTGCCAGCAGCTTAATGGCAGCGGGGGGTAGCTATGGCTACACCTTC. Its translation is CASSLMAAGGSYGYTF.

This clone has just a few counts. The chain uses TRBV29-1 and TRBJ2-3; 8 bases align to TRBD2. Germline V gene sequence: CDR1 SQVTM, CDR2 ANQGSEA. The junction had 13 bases not matched to a gene; V was cut back by 3 bases and J by 11 bases. The CDR3 is made up of 14 amino acids. CDR3: CSVERSGNPLKQYF. The CDR3 region has the DNA TGCAGCGTTGAGCGTAGCGGGAACCCACTCAAGCAGTATTTT.

The rearrangement links TRBV2 to TRBJ1-2; D unclear. Germline V gene sequence: CDR1 SNHLY, CDR2 FYNNEI. The CDR3 runs to 14 residues. With 6 bases removed from V and 1 base from J, the gap between germline ends came to 12 bases. CDR3 loop: CASRTERSNYGYTF. CDR3 DNA sequence: TGTGCCAGCAGAACAGAACGGAGTAACTATGGCTACACCTTC.

The chain recombines TRBV27 with TRBJ2-3; D remains ambiguous. Trimming took off 2 bases at V and 4 bases at J, with 13 bases between the two ends. CDR3 length equals 15 residues. Germline V gene sequence: CDR1 MNHEY, CDR2 SMNVEV (reference sequence). CDR3 sequence: CASSLGSLVADTQYF. For the CDR3, the DNA is TGTGCCAGCAGTTTAGGCAGTTTGGTTGCAGATACGCAGTATTTT.

This rearrangement joins TRBV20-1 to TRBJ2-7; 8 bases align to TRBD2. Germline CDR1 and CDR2: DFQATT and SNEGSKA (reference sequence). This CDR3 has 15 residues. V lost 3 bases to trimming and J lost 2 bases; unmatched junction nucleotides: 9. The CDR3 region has the DNA TGCAGTGCTAGTGGATCTACGGGGGGGCCCTACGAGCAGTACTTC. Protein sequence: CSASGSTGGPYEQYF.

The chain recombines TRBV21-1 with TRBJ2-1; the table's D gene call, TRBD1, was not cross checked with the DNA. TRBV21-1 is labeled a pseudogene. The CDR3 spans 12 residues. The CDR3 sequence is CALRTGGNEQFF. CDR3 bases: TGTGCCCTCAGGACAGGGGGTAATGAGCAGTTCTTC.

The gene calls are TRBV6-5 and TRBJ1-1; D gene ambiguous. The CDR3 contains 12 residues. Germline CDR1 is MNHEY and CDR2 is SVGAGI. V lost 6 bases and J lost 6, with 11 bases in between. CDR3: CASSLYGSEAFF. CDR3 DNA: TGTGCCAGCAGCCTTTACGGGTCTGAAGCTTTCTTT.

The chain links TRBV6-2 or TRBV6-3 to TRBJ1-2, with D possibly matching TRBD1 (5 bases). V lost 4 bases and J lost 3, with 18 bases in between. The CDR3 covers 16 residues. Germline values: CDR1 MNHEY, CDR2 SVGEGT. CDR3 in DNA: TGTGCCAGCAGTTTTACACCAGGGTCATCTTACTATGGCTACACCTTC. The encoded protein is CASSFTPGSSYYGYTF.

The rearrangement links TRBV10-2 to TRBJ2-7; TRBD2 agrees at 8 bases. This CDR3 has 13 residues. Germline V gives CDR1 WSHSY, CDR2 SAAADI. With V trimmed by 8 bases and J by 3 bases, 6 bases remained unmatched. As DNA, the CDR3 is TGCGCCAGCTCCAACGGGAGGGACTACGAGCAGTACTTC. Translating it yields CASSNGRDYEQYF.